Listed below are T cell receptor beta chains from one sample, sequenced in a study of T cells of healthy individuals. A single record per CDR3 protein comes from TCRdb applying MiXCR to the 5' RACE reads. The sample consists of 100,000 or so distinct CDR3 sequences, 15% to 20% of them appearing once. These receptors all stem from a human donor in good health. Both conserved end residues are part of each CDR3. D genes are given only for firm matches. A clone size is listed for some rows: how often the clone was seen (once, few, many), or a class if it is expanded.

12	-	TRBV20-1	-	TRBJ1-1	CSADQGNTEAFF	TGCAGTGCGGACCAGGGGAACACTGAAGCTTTCTTT
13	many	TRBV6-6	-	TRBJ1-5	CASNGVRNQPQHF	TGTGCCAGCAACGGTGTAAGGAATCAGCCCCAGCATTTT
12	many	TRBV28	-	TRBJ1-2	CASSLPGRGYTF	TGTGCCAGCAGTTTACCCGGGAGAGGCTACACCTTC
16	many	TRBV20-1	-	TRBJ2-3	CSAREGSSPRPDTQYF	TGCAGTGCTAGAGAGGGGAGTAGCCCAAGGCCAGATACGCAGTATTTT
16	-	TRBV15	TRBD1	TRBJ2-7	CATSRGTGTGVYEQYF	TGTGCCACCAGCAGAGGTACCGGGACAGGGGTCTACGAGCAGTACTTC
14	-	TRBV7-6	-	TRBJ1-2	CASSLRSRFYGYTF	TGTGCCAGCAGCTTAAGGTCCAGATTCTATGGCTACACCTTC
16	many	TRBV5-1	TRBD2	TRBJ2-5	CASSAGLADAEETQYF	TGCGCCAGCAGCGCAGGACTAGCGGACGCTGAAGAGACCCAGTACTTC
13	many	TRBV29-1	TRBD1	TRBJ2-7	CSVVTGQSYEQYF	TGCAGCGTTGTGACAGGGCAAAGCTACGAGCAGTACTTC
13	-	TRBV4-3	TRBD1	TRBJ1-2	CASSQTGRYGYTF	TGCGCCAGCAGCCAGACAGGGCGGTATGGCTACACCTTC
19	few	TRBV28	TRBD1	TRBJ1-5	CASRPTGGYDLYSNQPQHF	TGTGCCAGCAGACCTACAGGGGGCTATGACCTATATAGCAATCAGCCCCAGCATTTT
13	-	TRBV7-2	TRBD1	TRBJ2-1	CASSILRDSEQFF	TGTGCCAGCAGCATACTAAGGGACAGTGAGCAGTTCTTC
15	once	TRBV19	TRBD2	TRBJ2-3	CASSATGTSADTQYF	TGTGCCAGTAGTGCCACCGGGACTAGCGCAGATACGCAGTATTTT
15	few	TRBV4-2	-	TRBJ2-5	CASSQGPQRGETQYF	TGTGCCAGCAGCCAAGGACCCCAGAGGGGAGAGACCCAGTACTTC
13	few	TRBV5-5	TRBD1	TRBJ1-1	CASSFGTETEAFF	TGTGCCAGCAGCTTCGGGACAGAGACTGAAGCTTTCTTT
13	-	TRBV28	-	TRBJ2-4	CASSVTGGDIQYF	TGTGCCAGCAGTGTTACAGGGGGGGACATTCAGTACTTC
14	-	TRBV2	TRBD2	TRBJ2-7	CASSGTGGLYEQYF	TGTGCCAGCAGTGGAACGGGGGGTCTCTACGAGCAGTACTTC
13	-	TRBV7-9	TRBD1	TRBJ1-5	CASSRQGLEPQHF	TGTGCCAGCAGCCGACAGGGTCTGGAGCCCCAGCATTTT
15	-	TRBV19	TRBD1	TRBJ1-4	CASSIRGSTNEKLFF	TGTGCCAGTAGTATCAGGGGGTCGACTAATGAAAAACTGTTTTTT
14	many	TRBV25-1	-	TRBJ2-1	CASSAEGSYNEQFF	TGTGCCAGCAGTGCAGAGGGATCCTACAATGAGCAGTTCTTC
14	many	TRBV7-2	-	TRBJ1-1	CASSLATGGTEAFF	TGTGCCAGCAGCTTAGCTACGGGAGGGACTGAAGCTTTCTTT
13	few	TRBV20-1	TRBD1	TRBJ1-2	CSARGQGRDGYTF	TGCAGTGCTAGGGGACAGGGTCGGGATGGCTACACCTTC
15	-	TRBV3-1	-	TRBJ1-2	CASSQIGEGRHGYTF	TGTGCCAGCAGCCAAATAGGGGAGGGACGGCATGGCTACACCTTC
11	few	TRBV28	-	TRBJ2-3	CASSITDTQYF	TGTGCCAGCAGTATAACAGATACGCAGTATTTT
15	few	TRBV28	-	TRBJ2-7	CASSSQGTRSYEQYF	TGTGCCAGCAGTTCGCAGGGAACGCGCTCCTACGAGCAGTACTTC
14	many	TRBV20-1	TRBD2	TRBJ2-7	CSARDGGEAYEQYF	TGCAGTGCTAGAGATGGGGGGGAAGCCTACGAGCAGTACTTC
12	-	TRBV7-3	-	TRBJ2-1	CLISLEDTEQFF	TGCCTGATCAGTTTGGAGGATACTGAGCAGTTCTTC
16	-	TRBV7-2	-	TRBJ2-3	CASSSYILLSTDTQYF	TGTGCCAGCAGCTCCTATATCCTGTTAAGCACAGATACGCAGTATTTT
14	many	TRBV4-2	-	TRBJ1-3	CASSRQEAGNTIYF	TGTGCCAGCAGCCGCCAGGAGGCTGGAAACACCATATATTTT
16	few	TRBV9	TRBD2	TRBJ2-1	CASSVLMSGGYNEQFF	TGTGCCAGCAGCGTCCTCATGAGCGGGGGTTACAATGAGCAGTTCTTC
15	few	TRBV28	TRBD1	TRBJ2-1	CASSPLTGGMNEQFF	TGTGCCAGCAGTCCCCTGACAGGGGGCATGAATGAGCAGTTCTTC
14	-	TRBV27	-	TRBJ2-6	CASSGRSGANVLTF	TGTGCCAGCAGTGGGAGGTCTGGGGCCAACGTCCTGACTTTC
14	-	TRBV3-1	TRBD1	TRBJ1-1	CASSPWTGGTEAFF	TGTGCCAGCAGCCCGTGGACAGGCGGGACTGAAGCTTTCTTT
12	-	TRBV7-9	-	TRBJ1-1	CASRSRGTEAFF	TGTGCCAGCAGATCCAGGGGCACTGAAGCTTTCTTT
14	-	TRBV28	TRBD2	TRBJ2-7	CASSPPGGLYEQYF	TGTGCCAGCAGTCCCCCGGGGGGGCTCTACGAGCAGTACTTC
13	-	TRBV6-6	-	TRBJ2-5	CASSRPGSETQYF	TGTGCCAGCAGCCGCCCTGGGAGCGAGACCCAGTACTTC
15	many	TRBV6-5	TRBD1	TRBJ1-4	CASSTGQGSGEKLFF	TGTGCCAGCAGCACGGGACAGGGGAGTGGTGAAAAACTGTTTTTT
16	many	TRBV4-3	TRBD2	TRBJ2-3	CASSQGTSGRTDTQYF	TGCGCCAGCAGCCAAGGGACTAGCGGGCGCACAGATACGCAGTATTTT
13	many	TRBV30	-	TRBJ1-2	CAWTLTENYGYTF	TGTGCCTGGACCTTGACAGAGAACTATGGCTACACCTTC
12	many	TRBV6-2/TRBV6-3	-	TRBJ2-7	CASSYSRGEQYF	TGTGCCAGCAGTTACTCGAGGGGTGAGCAGTACTTC
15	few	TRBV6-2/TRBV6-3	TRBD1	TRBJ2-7	CASSSGQGGPYEQYF	TGTGCCAGCAGTTCCGGACAGGGGGGGCCCTACGAGCAGTACTTC
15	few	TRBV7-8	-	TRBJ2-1	CASSLAHGSGNEQFF	TGTGCCAGCAGCTTAGCCCACGGGTCTGGGAATGAGCAGTTCTTC
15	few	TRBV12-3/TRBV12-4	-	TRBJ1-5	CASSPGEGRNQPQHF	TGTGCCAGCAGTCCCGGGGAGGGACGCAATCAGCCCCAGCATTTT
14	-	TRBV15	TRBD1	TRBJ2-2	CATSTRQGAGELFF	TGTGCCACCAGCACGCGACAGGGGGCCGGGGAGCTGTTTTTT
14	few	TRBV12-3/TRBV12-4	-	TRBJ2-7	CASSVGDQSYEQYF	TGTGCCAGCAGTGTGGGGGATCAATCCTACGAGCAGTACTTC
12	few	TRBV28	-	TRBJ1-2	CASSLRNYGYTF	TGTGCCAGCAGTTTACGGAACTATGGCTACACCTTC